Listed below are T cell receptor beta chains from one sample, sequenced in a study of shared clonotypes between healthy human individuals. Here immunoSEQ multiplex PCR was the method, and the copy in TCRdb shows in-frame clones only, minus some. This table holds millions of clones, about 95% found once. The sequencing input was naive CD8+ T cells sorted from blood. All receptors come from a man aged 18 to 30 in good health. Each CDR3 is given with its conserved first and last residue. The D gene is left open where the match is weak. Clone size appears in some rows only: once, few, many, or a class for an expanded clone.

TGTGCCAGTAGTACAGGGATGGAGCAGTATTTT	CASSTGMEQYF	-	-	TRBV19	TRBJ2-3
TGTGCCAGCAGCTTTAGGGAGGGAGGGGGATCAGATACGCAGTATTTT	CASSFREGGGSDTQYF	-	-	TRBV7-9	TRBJ2-3
TGTGCCAGTAGTCAGGGGGAATCCGAGCAGTACTTC	CASSQGESEQYF	TRBD1	-	TRBV7-6	TRBJ2-7
TGTGCCAGCAGTTCACCAGGGTACCAAGAGACCCAGTACTTC	CASSSPGYQETQYF	-	-	TRBV6-6	TRBJ2-5
TGTGCCAGCAGCGACGGAGGAAACTACGAGCAGTACTTC	CASSDGGNYEQYF	-	-	TRBV7-9	TRBJ2-7
TGTGCCAGCAGCGCCGGGACGGGAACCTACGAGCAGTACTTC	CASSAGTGTYEQYF	-	-	TRBV6-5	TRBJ2-7
TGTGCCAGCTCACCTAGGGGACTAGCGGGGACGTACAATGAGCAGTTCTTC	CASSPRGLAGTYNEQFF	TRBD2	-	TRBV18	TRBJ2-1
TGCGCCAGCAGCCAAGTCCAGGGGAGGGACGAGCAGTACTTC	CASSQVQGRDEQYF	-	-	TRBV4-3	TRBJ2-7
TGCGCCAGCAGCCCGGGGGACTATTGGCTAGAGCAGTACTTC	CASSPGDYWLEQYF	TRBD2	-	TRBV4-1	TRBJ2-7
TGCAGTGCCTCGACGAGCCGAGCTTTCTTT	CSASTSRAFF	-	few	TRBV20-1	TRBJ1-1
TGTGCCACCAGCAGAGACACAAGGGACATACTATTAACAGATACGCAGTATTTT	CATSRDTRDILLTDTQYF	-	-	TRBV15	TRBJ2-3
TGCGCCAGCAGTCACCCAGGACAGGGGAACACCGGGGAGCTGTTTTTT	CASSHPGQGNTGELFF	TRBD1	-	TRBV23-1	TRBJ2-2
TGTGCCAGTAGCGAGTGGCTAGCTCCAGGCAAGACCCTCCGCGGCTACACCTTC	CASSEWLAPGKTLRGYTF	-	-	TRBV19	TRBJ1-2
TGTGCCAGCAGTTACGGTGGGGACACTGAAGCTTTCTTT	CASSYGGDTEAFF	-	-	TRBV6-5	TRBJ1-1
TGTGCCAGCAGCTTAGGGGGACTAGGCACCTACGAGCAGTACTTC	CASSLGGLGTYEQYF	TRBD2	-	TRBV7-6	TRBJ2-7
TGTGCCAGCAGCTTAAAGTCCGGGGGGCCGTCTAATGAGCAGTTCTTC	CASSLKSGGPSNEQFF	-	-	TRBV7-8	TRBJ2-1
TGCGCCAGCAGCCAAGGGACAGGGGGCTACCTCTACGAGCAGTACTTC	CASSQGTGGYLYEQYF	TRBD1	few	TRBV4-1	TRBJ2-7
TGTGCCAGCAGCTTGGAACAGGGCCGGCCTCGGGAGACCCAGTACTTC	CASSLEQGRPRETQYF	-	-	TRBV5-4	TRBJ2-5
TGTGCCAGCAGCCTAGGGGTATCAACTGGAAACACCATATATTTT	CASSLGVSTGNTIYF	-	-	TRBV5-6	TRBJ1-3
TGTGCCAGCAGTCTCCGGGACAGAGATGGCTACACCTTC	CASSLRDRDGYTF	TRBD1	few	TRBV6-5	TRBJ1-2
TGTGCCAGCAGCACAGGTGGGGGACAGGGTAATCAGCCCCAGCATTTT	CASSTGGGQGNQPQHF	TRBD1	-	TRBV16	TRBJ1-5
TGTGCCAGCAGCCCCAGACTCGACACTGAAGCTTTCTTT	CASSPRLDTEAFF	-	-	TRBV4-2	TRBJ1-1
TGTGCCAGCAGCGCGACTAACACAGATACGCAGTATTTT	CASSATNTDTQYF	-	-	TRBV5-8	TRBJ2-3
TGTGCCAGCAGTCCCCTAGGAGCGGGGCTCAGCAATGAGCAGTTCTTC	CASSPLGAGLSNEQFF	TRBD2	once	TRBV27	TRBJ2-1
TGTGCCAGCAGCGGACGCAGGGGTGAGTCCTACAATGAGCAGTTCTTC	CASSGRRGESYNEQFF	-	-	TRBV7-8	TRBJ2-1
TGTGCCAGCAGCAACTCCGGGACTAGGGAAGAGACCCAGTACTTC	CASSNSGTREETQYF	TRBD2	-	TRBV7-9	TRBJ2-5
TGTGCCAGCAGCTCGACCTTAGCGGGAGGGCTTTACGAGCAGTACTTC	CASSSTLAGGLYEQYF	TRBD2	-	TRBV7-9	TRBJ2-7
TGTGCCAGTAGTCCCGGGACTAGCGAATACGAGCAGTACTTC	CASSPGTSEYEQYF	TRBD2	-	TRBV19	TRBJ2-7
TGTGCCAGCAGTGGGGGACAGGATGGGTTCTACGAGCAGTACTTC	CASSGGQDGFYEQYF	TRBD1	-	TRBV2	TRBJ2-7
TGTGCCAGCAGCCAAGAGTTTTCGCCGAGCTATGGCTACACCTTC	CASSQEFSPSYGYTF	-	-	TRBV4-2	TRBJ1-2
TGTGCCAGCAGTTACTCGCCTAGCGGGGGTTTGGAGACCCAGTACTTC	CASSYSPSGGLETQYF	TRBD2	-	TRBV6-5	TRBJ2-5
TGTGCCAGCAGCCAAATCTACGGGACTCTTGGAAACACCATATATTTT	CASSQIYGTLGNTIYF	-	-	TRBV14	TRBJ1-3
TGCGCCAGCAGCCAAGATTGGTTGACAGGGACTACCTACGAGCAGTACTTC	CASSQDWLTGTTYEQYF	-	-	TRBV4-1	TRBJ2-7
TGCAGCGTTGCTGGGGGCCGAGACGAGCAGTACTTC	CSVAGGRDEQYF	-	-	TRBV29-1	TRBJ2-7
TGCAGCGTTGTTTTGGGCCTAAAACTTTACAATGAGCAGTTCTTC	CSVVLGLKLYNEQFF	-	-	TRBV29-1	TRBJ2-1
TGTGCCAGCGGGAGACCCGAGACGGACTCTGGAAACACCATATATTTT	CASGRPETDSGNTIYF	-	-	TRBV21-1	TRBJ1-3
TGTGCCAGCAGCCCGGGACACCTTGAAGCTTTCTTT	CASSPGHLEAFF	-	-	TRBV11-2	TRBJ1-1
TGTGCCAGCAGCAAGGCGGGACAGGGGTACGAGCAGTACTTC	CASSKAGQGYEQYF	TRBD1	-	TRBV5-4	TRBJ2-7
TGTGCCACCAGCGAAGGACAGGGATGGTACTTC	CATSEGQGWYF	TRBD1	-	TRBV15	TRBJ2-4
TGTGCCAGCAGCTTAGTGGCTTTTCTGTGGGAAGGAGCTAACTATGGCTACACCTTC	CASSLVAFLWEGANYGYTF	-	-	TRBV7-8	TRBJ1-2
TGTGCCAGCAGTTATGAGTCAGGGCTAAAGCCCCAGCATTTT	CASSYESGLKPQHF	-	once	TRBV28	TRBJ1-5
TGTGCCAGCAGCGGTCAGGGGAGCACAGATACGCAGTATTTT	CASSGQGSTDTQYF	-	-	TRBV5-6	TRBJ2-3
TGTGCCAGCAGCGTAGAGGCCAGCCCACAGTTCTTC	CASSVEASPQFF	-	-	TRBV9	TRBJ2-1
TGTGCCAGCAGTTCCGCCGGCCCTCCGGGCGAGCAGTTCTTC	CASSSAGPPGEQFF	-	-	TRBV6-5	TRBJ2-1
TGCGCCAGCAGCTTGGTGGTGGGGTACGAGCAGTACTTC	CASSLVVGYEQYF	-	-	TRBV5-1	TRBJ2-7
TGTGCCAGCAGCTTCACAGGGGAGGCTAATTCACCCCTCCACTTT	CASSFTGEANSPLHF	TRBD1	-	TRBV7-9	TRBJ1-6
TGTGCCAGCGGGCTCACAGGTCACAATCAGCCCCAGCATTTT	CASGLTGHNQPQHF	-	-	TRBV28	TRBJ1-5